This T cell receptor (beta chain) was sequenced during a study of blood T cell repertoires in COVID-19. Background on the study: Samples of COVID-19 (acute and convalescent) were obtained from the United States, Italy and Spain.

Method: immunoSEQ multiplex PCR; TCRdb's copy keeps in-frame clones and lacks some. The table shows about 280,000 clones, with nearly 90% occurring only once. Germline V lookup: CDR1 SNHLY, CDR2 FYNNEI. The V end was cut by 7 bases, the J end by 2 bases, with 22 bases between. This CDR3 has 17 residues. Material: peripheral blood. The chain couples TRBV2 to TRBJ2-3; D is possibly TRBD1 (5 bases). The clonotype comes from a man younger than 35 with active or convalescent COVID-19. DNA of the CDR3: TGTGCCAGCAACTACAGGAACCCGACCGAATTCACAGATACGCAGTATTTT. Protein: CASNYRNPTEFTDTQYF.